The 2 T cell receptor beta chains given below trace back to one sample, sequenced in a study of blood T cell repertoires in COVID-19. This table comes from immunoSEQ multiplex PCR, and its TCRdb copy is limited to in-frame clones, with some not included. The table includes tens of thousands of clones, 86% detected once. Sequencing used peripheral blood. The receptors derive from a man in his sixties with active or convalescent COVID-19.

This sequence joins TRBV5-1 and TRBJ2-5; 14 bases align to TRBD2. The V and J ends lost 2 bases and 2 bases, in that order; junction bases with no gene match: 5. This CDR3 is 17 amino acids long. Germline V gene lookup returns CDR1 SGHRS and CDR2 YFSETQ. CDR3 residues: CASSLRTSGGFQETQYF. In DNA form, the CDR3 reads TGCGCCAGCAGCTTACGGACTAGCGGGGGGTTTCAAGAGACCCAGTACTTC.

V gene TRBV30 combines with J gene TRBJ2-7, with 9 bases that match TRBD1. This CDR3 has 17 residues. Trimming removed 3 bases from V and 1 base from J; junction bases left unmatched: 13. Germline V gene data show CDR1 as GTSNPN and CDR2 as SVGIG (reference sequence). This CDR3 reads CAWSPYFGTGRSYEQYF. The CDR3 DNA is TGTGCCTGGAGCCCATACTTCGGGACAGGGCGATCCTACGAGCAGTACTTC.